This is a list of T cell receptor beta chains from one sample in a study of shared clonotypes between healthy human individuals. The table came from immunoSEQ multiplex PCR; TCRdb's copy has only in-frame clones and leaves some out. The sample includes approximately 1,500,000 clones, approximately 98% of them seen just once. Sequencing used naive CD4+ T cells sorted from blood. These receptors were obtained from a man aged 25 to 40 in good health. Both conserved end residues are trimmed from each CDR3. Fields, in order: CDR3 protein, V gene.

ASSPLGGRDSNQPQH	TRBV18
ASRSRDTKLEQF	TRBV11-1
ASSSGQEETQY	TRBV28
VSSLDRTYEQY	TRBV27
ASSLGGGLSSYNEQF	TRBV5-1
ASSIRQGVDEQY	TRBV7-9
ASSFSAGVKETQY	TRBV11-3
ASSPGGSSYEQY	TRBV11-3
ASSAGMYNEQF	TRBV7-8
ASSQPGRGRFRELF	TRBV4-1
ASGSGQGATLTNTQY	TRBV12-5
ASSYGGGSYNEQF	TRBV6-6
ASSLVLSREQF	TRBV5-4
ASSMDGGNTIY	TRBV5-1
ASSSDRTEDQYYGYT	TRBV5-1
ASSYGTTNYGYT	TRBV6-5
AWVAVGTRQVPRPQY	TRBV30
ASSDSGSTDTQY	TRBV6-4
ASSLVAGGNQPQH	TRBV7-2
ASSTTGGGYTEAF	TRBV7-9
ASSEVSDTQY	TRBV10-2
SVGWWGTGTEAF	TRBV29-1
ASRPLARGDNEQF	TRBV6-5
ASRGTGREAF	TRBV28
ALSRDRRSDEQY	TRBV2
ASSLAGARETQY	TRBV5-6
ASRTDLREQY	TRBV2
ASSPAGEKLF	TRBV18
SARTGNGYGYT	TRBV29-1
ASNPAGGGTGELF	TRBV2
ASSVAEPAAGELF	TRBV7-9
ASSVDVGDVNEQF	TRBV9
ASSPGGSSGNTIY	TRBV18
ASSYSGSEQY	TRBV6-5
ASSLGERGSTDTQY	TRBV5-4
ASSEMGRLEF	TRBV6-5
ATSRGGGNLYEQY	TRBV28
ASSLRRGSQDGYT	TRBV11-2
ASSKAATINYGYT	TRBV19
ASSLDQGPWQY	TRBV7-9
ASQGRKGYT	TRBV5-1
ASRQDSNQPQH	TRBV2
ASSPQGAFSEQY	TRBV18
ASSRGVRYEQY	TRBV5-1
ASSLEWGLNTGELF	TRBV11-3
ASSAARYGYT	TRBV28
ASSEREETQY	TRBV2
ASSEGTGGRFADTQY	TRBV5-1